This T cell receptor (beta chain) was sequenced for a study of blood T cell repertoires in COVID-19. In the study overall: The samples span acute and convalescent COVID-19 from the United States, Italy and Spain.

The V segment lost 0 bases and the J segment 8 bases; nucleotides outside the gene matches: 7. Germline V gene data show CDR1 as SGHNT and CDR2 as YYREEE (reference sequence). This CDR3 has 14 residues. The assay was immunoSEQ multiplex PCR, and TCRdb's table has in-frame clones only and misses some. The sample has a few hundred thousand clones, 86% seen once. The rearrangement links TRBV5-4 to TRBJ1-2; 7 bases align to TRBD1. The clonotype comes from a middle-aged man who had recovered from COVID-19. The sample comprised peripheral blood. CDR3 nucleotides: TGTGCCAGCAGCTTGGCCAGACAGGGTCGGGGCTACACCTTC. Translating it yields CASSLARQGRGYTF.